The entry that follows covers one TCR beta chain sequence. The data were produced by immunoSEQ multiplex PCR, yet TCRdb's version contains in-frame clones alone and is incomplete. The table lists 200,000 to 250,000 clones, roughly 80% of them singletons, with 3% in the top ten. This sample was taken from a study of blood T cell repertoires in COVID-19. Looked up from germline, CDR1 is LNHDA and CDR2 is SQIVND (reference sequence). V lost 8 bases to trimming and J lost 5 bases; unmatched junction nucleotides: 12. This CDR3 region has 16 residues. The receptor's source is a woman aged 25-40 years who had recovered from COVID-19. V usage is TRBV19 and J usage is TRBJ1-6, with 7 bases identical to TRBD1. The sample consisted of peripheral blood. This chain's CDR3 is CASAQGNLGNNSPLHF. As DNA, the CDR3 is TGTGCCAGTGCACAGGGGAATCTAGGGAATAATTCACCCCTCCACTTT.